Here is one T cell receptor (beta chain) with its context. How the authors handled the data: Amplifying reference gene primers gave estimates of nucleated cell counts. Some clones are missing from TCRdb's copy, which holds only in-frame ones; the method was immunoSEQ multiplex PCR. The V and J calls and the clone size are those of that table, but D and trimming were determined from the DNA. The table lists a few hundred thousand clones, just under 90% of them singletons. Germline CDR1 is GTSNPN and CDR2 is SVGIG (reference sequence). V dropped 0 bases and J dropped 4 bases, with 9 bases sitting between them. The CDR3 covers 13 residues. This sample was taken from a study of blood T cell repertoires in COVID-19. Study at large: T cells, B-cell-depleted T cells, or PBMCs provided the cDNA or gDNA that served as material.

In terms of age and location, participants ranged from about 18 to 100 years and lived in about 25 US areas. Recovered status in Cohort 3 required two negative PCRs, clearance, or symptom resolution. The sequence was obtained from a man aged 25 to 40 who had recovered from COVID-19. Source material: PBMCs or T cells enriched from blood (not recorded which). The genes are TRBV30 and TRBJ1-2; D perhaps matches TRBD1 (5 bases). CDR3 in DNA: TGTGCCTGGAGTGTGTCAGGGCGCTATGGCTACACCTTC. Its translation: CAWSVSGRYGYTF.